This T cell receptor (beta chain) was captured by sequencing in a study of T cells expressing NK-cell markers. The wider study: Sequencing covered eight donors, seven HCMV-seropositive and one seronegative.

This CDR3 has 20 residues. As to this clonotype: What it binds is not known.

TCRdb reworked the 5' RACE reads into one entry per CDR3 protein, no DNA. The table lists some 410,000 distinct CDR3 sequences. Findings of the study overall: In a few donors, these clonotypes also led the CD3+CD56-NKG2C+ fraction. Whether expanded NKG2C-expressing T cell clones recognize HCMV is unknown.

V is TRBV12-3 or TRBV12-4 and J is TRBJ2-3; the D call of TRBD1 rests on TCRdb alone, since no DNA is present to check it. The sequence was obtained from a woman aged 18-70 years in good health. Sequences were obtained from blood T cells: a sorted CD56 or NKG2C T cell subset, CD4+ or CD8+ T cells, or bulk PBMC T cells (not recorded which). The CDR3 sequence is CASSLLFWGGEPTSTDTQYF.